This TCR beta chain was documented in a study of T cells in Graves' hyperthyroidism and ophthalmopathy. Study at large: It was at initial diagnosis, before any treatment, that peripheral blood was collected. Regarding the study as a whole: The model anticipated ophthalmopathy a median about 7 months pre-onset.

V lost 3 bases and J lost 1, with 9 bases in between. This CDR3 has 14 residues. Germline values: CDR1 LNHDA, CDR2 SQIVND (reference sequence). RNA transcripts provided the source from which TCR beta CDR3 regions were amplified. Carried out on the TCR CDR3, a first-round RT-PCR used the HTBI primer set. Each CDR3 protein gets one entry after TCRdb re-called the multiplex PCR reads with MiXCR. The profile shows about 480,000 distinct CDR3 sequences, 14% of them singletons. A remark on this clonotype: The antigen remains unidentified.

Thyroid ultrasound, orbital computed tomography, clinical symptoms, and serum thyroxine and TRAb underpinned diagnoses. An approximately 9.4 ml volume of fresh peripheral blood provided the PBMCs. The chain combines TRBV19 with TRBJ2-5; possibly TRBD2 for D (5 bases). This sequence was found in a young woman with Graves' hyperthyroidism. The sequenced sample consisted of blood. The CDR3 nucleotides read TGTGCCAGTAGTATCGGAAGCGGCCAAGAGACCCAGTACTTC. This encodes CASSIGSGQETQYF.